This T cell receptor (beta chain) was sequenced for a study of PD-L1 blockade in urothelial cancer. Measured with immunoSEQ multiplex PCR; TCRdb has only the in-frame clones, and not every one. Of about 90,000 clones listed, 90% to 95% were seen once; the top ten hold roughly 10%. The V and J ends lost 0 bases and 3 bases respectively, with 13 bases between them. The CDR3 extends over 15 amino acids. Looked up from germline, CDR1 is SGHNT and CDR2 is YYREEE (reference sequence). Sequences were derived from PBMCs, sampled around atezolizumab (anti-PD-L1) treatment. The receptor was isolated from a man aged 55 to 70 with urothelial cancer. V usage is TRBV5-4 and J usage is TRBJ2-7, with unresolved D. The DNA for the CDR3 is TGTGCCAGCAGCTTGGACCAGACAAGTTTCTACGAGCAGTACTTC. Encoded protein: CASSLDQTSFYEQYF.